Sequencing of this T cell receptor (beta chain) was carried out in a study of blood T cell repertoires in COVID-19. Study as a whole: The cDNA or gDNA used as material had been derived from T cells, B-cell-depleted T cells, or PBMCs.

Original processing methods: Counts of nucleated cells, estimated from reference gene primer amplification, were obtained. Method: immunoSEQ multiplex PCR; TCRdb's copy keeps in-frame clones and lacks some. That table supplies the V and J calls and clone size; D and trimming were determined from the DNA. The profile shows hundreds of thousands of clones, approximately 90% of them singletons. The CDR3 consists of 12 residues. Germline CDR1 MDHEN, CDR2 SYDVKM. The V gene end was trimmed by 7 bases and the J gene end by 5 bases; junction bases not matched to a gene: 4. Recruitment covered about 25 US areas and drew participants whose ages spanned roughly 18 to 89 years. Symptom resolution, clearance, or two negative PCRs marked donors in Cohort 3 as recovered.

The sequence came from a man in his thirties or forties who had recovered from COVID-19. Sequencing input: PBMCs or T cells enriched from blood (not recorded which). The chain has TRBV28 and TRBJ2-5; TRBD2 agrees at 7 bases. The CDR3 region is CASIGRHETQYF. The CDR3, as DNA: TGTGCCAGCATCGGGAGGCACGAGACCCAGTACTTC.